This paragraph covers one TCR beta chain sequence. Germline CDR1 is SGHKS and CDR2 is YYEKEE (reference sequence). This CDR3 has 16 amino acids. The germline V and J ends were trimmed by 3 bases and 1 base, with 14 bases remaining between them. The sample is drawn from a study of control samples from healthy donors and cancer patients. The data were produced by immunoSEQ multiplex PCR, yet TCRdb's version contains in-frame clones alone and is incomplete. The sample lists more than 85,000 clones; about nine tenths were seen once. Sequenced material: blood. The chain combines TRBV5-5 with TRBJ1-3, with D perhaps TRBD1 (5 bases). The receptor was derived from a human donor in good health. The donor label of this sample is uncertain. Here the CDR3 reads CASSSQGADSGNTIYF. The DNA of the CDR3 is TGTGCCAGCAGCTCCCAAGGGGCGGATTCTGGAAACACCATATATTTT.